These T cell receptor beta chains were read from a single sample in a study of CD8 T cells in Susac syndrome. TCRdb reprocessed the immunoSEQ multiplex PCR reads with MiXCR, giving one entry per CDR3 protein. The sample lists around 150,000 distinct CDR3 sequences, 85% to 95% occurring once. Material for sequencing was CD4+ T cells from PBMCs. All receptors come from a human donor with Susac syndrome. CDR3s include the opening cysteine and the closing phenylalanine or tryptophan. The D gene is left open where the match is weak. Rows give clone size only sometimes, using once, few, many, or a class for an expanded clone.

-	TRBV7-9	-	TRBJ2-1	CASSLSVSYNEQFF	TGTGCCAGCAGCTTAAGCGTCTCCTACAATGAGCAGTTCTTC
-	TRBV29-1	-	TRBJ1-3	CSVVAGGSGNTIYF	TGCAGCGTTGTGGCGGGGGGCTCTGGAAACACCATATATTTT
TRBD1	TRBV20-1	-	TRBJ1-2	CSAQTGKVGYTF	TGCAGTGCTCAGACAGGGAAAGTTGGCTACACCTTC
TRBD1	TRBV20-1	-	TRBJ1-5	CSAKTGADQPQHF	TGCAGTGCCAAGACAGGGGCCGATCAGCCCCAGCATTTT
-	TRBV10-3	-	TRBJ1-2	CAISESGRPGLYGYTF	TGTGCCATCAGTGAGTCGGGCAGACCCGGCCTCTATGGCTACACCTTC
TRBD1	TRBV20-1	-	TRBJ2-1	CSARTRQGSYNEQFF	TGCAGTGCTAGAACAAGACAGGGCTCCTACAATGAGCAGTTCTTC
-	TRBV20-1	-	TRBJ1-5	CSAGQSNQPQHF	TGCAGTGCCGGACAGAGCAATCAGCCCCAGCATTTT
TRBD2	TRBV20-1	once	TRBJ2-3	CSARDSLAGGGTDTQYF	TGCAGTGCTAGAGATAGCCTAGCGGGGGGGGGCACAGATACGCAGTATTTT
-	TRBV11-2	-	TRBJ1-6	CASSPSGNSPLHF	TGTGCCAGCAGCCCCTCGGGGAACTCACCCCTCCACTTT
-	TRBV19	-	TRBJ2-7	CASREGHYEQYF	TGTGCCAGTAGGGAGGGCCATTACGAGCAGTACTTC
-	TRBV6-1	-	TRBJ2-2	CASSVGANTGELFF	TGTGCCAGCAGTGTAGGGGCGAACACCGGGGAGCTGTTTTTT
-	TRBV12-3/TRBV12-4	-	TRBJ2-4	CASSLVGPSTNIQYF	TGTGCCAGCAGTTTAGTTGGACCTTCGACAAACATTCAGTACTTC
-	TRBV4-1	-	TRBJ2-7	CASSQAGTSAYEQYF	TGCGCCAGCAGCCAGGCCGGGACGTCTGCCTACGAGCAGTACTTC
TRBD2	TRBV5-1	-	TRBJ2-7	CASSPPGLAAGRSRGKDYEQYF	TGCGCCAGCAGCCCCCCAGGGCTAGCGGCCGGCCGGTCCCGAGGCAAAGACTACGAGCAGTACTTC
-	TRBV7-2	-	TRBJ2-1	CASSPVLKGEQFF	TGTGCCAGCAGCCCCGTGTTGAAGGGTGAGCAGTTCTTC
-	TRBV20-1	-	TRBJ2-5	CSARLGRGQETQYF	TGCAGTGCTAGACTCGGGCGGGGCCAAGAGACCCAGTACTTC